This TCR beta chain derives from a study of OX40 agonist ivuxolimab in advanced cancers. Overall study: With ivuxolimab, an agonistic anti-OX40 (CD134) antibody, patients were treated.

V trimming: 2 bases; J trimming: 4 bases; junction bases outside the gene matches: 5. There are 15 residues in the CDR3. The germline CDR1 and CDR2 sequences are MNHEY and SVGAGI. The method was immunoSEQ multiplex PCR; TCRdb's version includes in-frame clones alone and lacks a portion of them. The sample contains about 63,000 clones, 75% to 90% of which appear only once. Points from the study as a whole: Blood T cells, both CD4+ and CD8+, expanded clonally by week 6 at 0.1 to 3.0 mg/kg. Average numbers of expanded clones were greater in CD8+ T cells than in CD4+.

Details on this clone: As yet, its antigen is unknown.

Samples of blood were obtained at baseline, on cycle 4 day 1, and on cycle 7 day 1. The clonotype comes from an adult with an advanced solid tumor such as melanoma, head and neck, liver or kidney cancer. The chain uses TRBV6-5 and TRBJ2-3, with TRBD2 identical over 8 bases. The sequencing used CD4+ or CD8+ T cells sorted from blood, collected in a trial of the OX40 agonist ivuxolimab. The CDR3 spells CASSYAGGGSDTQYF. CDR3 in DNA: TGTGCCAGCAGTTACGCGGGGGGAGGCTCAGATACGCAGTATTTT.